This record covers a single T cell receptor beta chain. Its antigen is undetermined. These data come from a study of shared clonotypes between healthy human individuals. Naive CD8 isolation took CD45RO-negative cells positively selected for CCR7 and excluded terminally differentiated effector memory CD45RA+ cells. The authors distributed each subset's genomic DNA evenly over several immunoSEQ plates. Here immunoSEQ multiplex PCR was the method, and the copy in TCRdb shows in-frame clones only, minus some. This table has 1.5 million to 2.5 million clones, roughly 94% appearing once. Study-wide results and limits: Sharing of clonotypes among donors was expected to vary with sequencing depth.

The sequence came from a man aged 18 to 30 in good health. The material sequenced was naive CD8+ T cells sorted from blood.

In nucleotides, the CDR3 is TGTGCCAGCAGTTTATCTCCTAGCGGGGGGTTATTTGAGCAGTTCTTC. Its protein product is CASSLSPSGGLFEQFF. The chain has TRBV28 and TRBJ2-1, with 11 bases fitting TRBD2. The CDR3 is 16 amino acids. Losses at the gene ends were 1 base for V and 9 bases for J; bases not matched to a gene: 8. CDR1 is MDHEN, CDR2 SYDVKM, per germline.